The clone carrying this T cell receptor beta chain was seen repeatedly, ten times or more. TCRdb redid the calling of the 5' RACE reads with MiXCR, one entry per CDR3 protein. The data show 29,000 or so distinct CDR3 sequences, about 5.5% seen once. The data were obtained in a study of early T cells in non-severe SARS-CoV-2 infection. The V gene end was trimmed by 3 bases and the J gene end by 5 bases; junction bases not matched to a gene: 7. The CDR3 sequence is 15 residues long. CDR1 is ENHRY, CDR2 SYGVKD, per germline. This chain uses TRBV10-3 with TRBJ2-7, with TRBD2 matching 10 bases. Sequences were obtained from whole blood. The sequence came from an adult who was a healthcare worker with PCR-confirmed SARS-CoV-2 infection or an uninfected control (not recorded which). The CDR3 sequence: CAISDSGTSADEQYF. As DNA, the CDR3 is TGTGCCATCAGTGATTCCGGGACTAGCGCAGACGAGCAGTACTTC.